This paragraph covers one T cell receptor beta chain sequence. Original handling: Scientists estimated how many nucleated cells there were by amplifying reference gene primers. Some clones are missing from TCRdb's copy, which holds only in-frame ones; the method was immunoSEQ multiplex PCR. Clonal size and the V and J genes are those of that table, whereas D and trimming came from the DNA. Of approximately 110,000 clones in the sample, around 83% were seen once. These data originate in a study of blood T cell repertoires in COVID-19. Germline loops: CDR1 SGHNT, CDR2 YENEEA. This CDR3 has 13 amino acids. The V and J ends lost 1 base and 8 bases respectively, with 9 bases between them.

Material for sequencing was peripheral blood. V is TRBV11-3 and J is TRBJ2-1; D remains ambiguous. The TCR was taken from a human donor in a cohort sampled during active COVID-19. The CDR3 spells CASSLGLLDEQFF. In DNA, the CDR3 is TGTGCCAGCAGCTTAGGACTCTTGGATGAGCAGTTCTTC.